Shown below are 24 T cell receptor beta chains from a single sample sequenced in a study of T-cell memory formation after mild COVID-19 (dated by TCRdb to 2020 to 2023). Libraries were made using 5' RACE. The sequencing machine was an Illumina NovaSeq 6000. The raw public data were reprocessed by TCRdb itself: fastp quality trimming at Q25, MiXCR clonotype calling, in-frame beta chains only. Identical CDR3 protein sequences are pooled into one entry, listed with their most common genes and DNA. The sample records about 110,000 distinct CDR3 sequences, roughly a sixth of which are singletons. Approximately 5% of the sample is held by the ten biggest clonotypes. Sequenced sample: PBMCs or a T cell subset sorted from them (not recorded which). All receptors come from a man younger than 35 who had mild COVID-19 (a few samples of this study predate the infection). The sample titles of this study are shuffled in the database, so cell type and time point are left out; the donor was told from shared clones.

CDR3 DNA: TGTGCCATCAGTGAGGCAACGAGAGGGACTCCCCTCCACTTT. Translation gives CAISEATRGTPLHF. J is TRBJ1-6 and V is TRBV10-3; D possibly corresponds to TRBD1 (5 bases). This CDR3 spans 14 amino acids. The V gene lost 2 bases and the J gene lost 13 bases, with 15 bases spanning the gap. The germline gives CDR1 ENHRY, CDR2 SYGVKD.

This clonotype turned up a few times. This chain connects TRBV20-1 to TRBJ2-5; TRBD2 matches 11 bases. Looked up from germline, CDR1 is DFQATT and CDR2 is SNEGSKA (reference sequence). This CDR3 spans 15 amino acids. Trimming took 5 bases from V and 5 from J; bases not matched to a gene: 10. CDR3 bases: TGCAGTGCTGGGCCTAGCGGGGGGCCCCAGGAGACCCAGTACTTC. It is translated as CSAGPSGGPQETQYF.

CDR3 residues: CASRNRDRNTEAFF. In DNA, the CDR3 is TGTGCCAGCAGAAACCGGGACAGGAACACTGAAGCTTTCTTT. V gene TRBV6-6 combines with J gene TRBJ1-1; TRBD1 matches 7 bases. The CDR3 extends over 14 amino acids. Trimming removed 6 bases from V and 1 base from J; junction bases left unmatched: 5. CDR1 and CDR2 (germline): MNHNY, SVGAGI (reference sequence).

This clonotype was observed a handful of times. The CDR3 spells CASSSQGGTDTQYF. Written as DNA, the CDR3 is TGCGCCAGCAGCTCTCAGGGTGGCACAGATACGCAGTATTTT. This rearrangement joins TRBV5-1 to TRBJ2-3; TRBD1 is a possible D gene (5 bases). The V end lost 3 bases, the J end lost 1 base, and 9 bases lay between the germline ends. The CDR3 is 14 amino acids. CDR1 is SGHRS, CDR2 YFSETQ, per germline. Drawing the rest from reference TRBV5-1 and TRBJ2-3, the complete variable domain is KAGVTQTPRYLIKTRGQQVTLSCSPISGHRSVSWYQQTPGQGLQFLFEYFSETQRNKGNFPGRFSGRQFSNSRSEMNVSTLELGDSALYLCASSSQGGTDTQYFGPGTRLTVL.

A word on this clonotype: The junction differs from germline at one of its ends, possibly a read error. The CDR3 region has the DNA TGTGCTAGCAGCTGGGGCCCCACAGATACGCAGTATTTT. Translating gives CASSWGPTDTQYF. This chain connects TRBV7-7 to TRBJ2-3; tentatively, D is TRBD1 (5 bases). The CDR3 is 13 residues long. Germline assignment: CDR1 SSHAT and CDR2 FNYEAQ (reference sequence). The variable domain in full, completed from reference TRBV7-7 and TRBJ2-3, reads GAGVSQSPRYKVTKRGQDVTLRCDPISSHATLYWYQQALGQGPEFLTYFNYEAQPDKSGLPSDRFSAERPEGSISTLTIQRTEQRDSAMYRCASSWGPTDTQYFGPGTRLTVL.

This clonotype was seen more than once but under ten times. The rearrangement uses TRBV11-2 and TRBJ1-6; TRBD1 might be the D (6 bases). The CDR3 has 16 residues. V was pared by 4 bases and J by 10 bases, with 20 bases between. Germline assignment: CDR1 SGHAT and CDR2 FQNNGV. CDR3 DNA sequence: TGTGCCAGCAGCTCGGCGGGGGGCCTAGGCAGGTCACCCCTCCACTTT. Residues: CASSSAGGLGRSPLHF.

This clonotype was seen a handful of times. The chain uses TRBV20-1 and TRBJ2-7; no firm D call. CDR1 and CDR2 (germline): DFQATT, SNEGSKA (reference sequence). The CDR3 covers 11 residues. The V end was cut by 4 bases, the J end by 8 bases, with 12 bases between. The DNA of the CDR3 is TGCAGTGCTATGGGGATGGGCAAGCAGTACTTC. The encoded protein is CSAMGMGKQYF.

The gene calls are TRBV4-3 and TRBJ2-1; the match to TRBD2 covers 7 bases. The CDR3 consists of 17 residues. Germline loops: CDR1 LGHNA, CDR2 YSLEER. Trimming cost V 4 bases and J 2 bases; bases outside gene matches: 11. CDR3 sequence (DNA): TGCGCCAGCAGCCTAGAAGGACGGGGGGATACCTACAATGAGCAGTTCTTC. Encoded protein: CASSLEGRGDTYNEQFF.

A single count supports this clonotype. The chain has TRBV12-5 and TRBJ2-2; TRBD2 aligns across 11 bases. The junction had 4 bases not matched to a gene; V was cut back by 4 bases and J by 6 bases. The CDR3 has 15 amino acids. Germline V CDR1 and CDR2: LGHNT, FRNRAP. The CDR3 loop reads CASGYSGGGAGELFF. The CDR3 region has the DNA TGTGCTAGTGGTTATAGCGGGGGGGGCGCCGGGGAGCTGTTTTTT.

A few counts support this clonotype. V usage is TRBV24-1 and J usage is TRBJ2-4, with D possibly being TRBD2 (6 bases). The CDR3 consists of 15 residues. Germline V CDR1 and CDR2: KGHDR, SFDVKD. Between the trimmed V and J ends, which lost 3 bases and 1 base, there was a span of 9 bases. The CDR3 region has the DNA TGTGCCACCAGTGATGTTGGGGGGGCCAAAAACATTCAGTACTTC. As protein: CATSDVGGAKNIQYF.

The gene calls are TRBV12-2 and TRBJ1-1. TRBV12-2 is a pseudogene segment. The CDR3 has 13 residues. The CDR3 loop is CASRPTTNTEAFF. CDR3 coding DNA: TGTGCAAGTCGCCCCACAACGAACACTGAAGCTTTCTTT.

The rearrangement joins TRBV7-2 to TRBJ1-4; tentative D call: TRBD1 (5 bases). The V end was cut by 5 bases, the J end by 7 bases, with 20 bases between. In germline, CDR1 is SGHTA, CDR2 FQGNSA. CDR3 length equals 16 residues. CDR3 nucleotides: TGTGCCAGCAGCAGTCGCCTCGGGCAGGGCGGTGAAAAACTGTTTTTT. Protein: CASSSRLGQGGEKLFF.

The sample holds a few counts of this clonotype. This CDR3 is CANDRGGVNTEAFF. In nucleotides, the CDR3 is TGTGCCAACGACAGGGGAGGCGTGAACACTGAAGCTTTCTTT. The chain carries TRBV12-3 or TRBV12-4 and TRBJ1-1; TRBD1 agrees at 8 bases. With V trimmed by 10 bases and J by 0 bases, 7 bases remained unmatched. The CDR3 contains 14 residues.

This clonotype was detected ten times or more. The genes are TRBV10-1 and TRBJ1-5, with D unclear. The V gene's germline CDR1 is WNHNN and CDR2 SYGVQD (reference sequence). The length of the CDR3 is 16 residues. V lost 7 bases and J lost 2, with 18 bases in between. CDR3 coding DNA: TGCGCCAGCAATTCGAGGCCCCCCGAAGGCAATCAGCCCCAGCATTTT. This translates into CASNSRPPEGNQPQHF.

V is TRBV5-4 and J is TRBJ1-1; D not resolved. The V gene lost 2 bases and the J gene lost 5 bases, with 7 bases spanning the gap. CDR3 length: 12 residues. Germline assignment: CDR1 SGHNT and CDR2 YYREEE (reference sequence). DNA for the CDR3: TGTGCCAGCAGCTTTGATAGTACTGAAGCTTTCTTT. Protein sequence: CASSFDSTEAFF.

This clonotype has only a few counts. This chain uses TRBV7-2 with TRBJ2-1; 8 bases fit TRBD1. From germline, CDR1 is SGHTA and CDR2 FQGNSA. Trimming at V came to 1 base and at J to 6 bases, leaving 8 bases not matched to a gene. CDR3 length equals 16 residues. CDR3 nucleotide sequence: TGTGCCAGCAGCTTAGGGGCAGGGGGCGCGGGCAATGAGCAGTTCTTC. This codes for CASSLGAGGAGNEQFF. The variable domain in full, with the rest retrieved from reference TRBV7-2 and TRBJ2-1, is GAGVSQSPSNKVTEKGKDVELRCDPISGHTALYWYRQSLGQGLEFLIYFQGNSAPDKSGLPSDRFSAERTGGSVSTLTIQRTQQEDSAVYLCASSLGAGGAGNEQFFGPGTRLTVL.

The rearrangement links TRBV5-6 to TRBJ1-1; 8 nucleotides line up with TRBD1. Looked up from germline, CDR1 is SGHDT and CDR2 is YYEEEE. This CDR3 contains 15 residues. Trimming removed 4 bases from V and 1 base from J; junction bases left unmatched: 6. CDR3 bases: TGTGCCAGCAGCCCGGGGGACAGGCAGAACACTGAAGCTTTCTTT. This encodes CASSPGDRQNTEAFF.

The sample holds a few counts of this clonotype. The chain recombines TRBV11-2 with TRBJ2-6; no definite D call. Trimming took 1 base from V and 0 from J, leaving 4 bases between them. From germline, CDR1 is SGHAT and CDR2 FQNNGV. The CDR3 consists of 15 residues. The CDR3: CASSLAVSGANVLTF. CDR3 DNA: TGTGCCAGCAGCTTAGCTGTCTCTGGGGCCAACGTCCTGACTTTC.

The chain has TRBV7-2 and TRBJ1-6; D remains ambiguous. V was pared by 1 base and J by 10 bases, with 11 bases between. From germline, CDR1 is SGHTA and CDR2 FQGNSA. There are 14 residues in the CDR3. DNA for the CDR3: TGTGCCAGCAGCTTAGAAGGTCTAAGCTCACCCCTCCACTTT. It translates to CASSLEGLSSPLHF.

This sequence joins TRBV28 and TRBJ2-3; the match to TRBD1 covers 8 bases. The length of the CDR3 is 14 residues. Unmatched junction bases numbered 3, after V lost 3 bases and J lost 4 bases. Germline lookup yields CDR1 MDHEN and CDR2 SYDVKM. The CDR3 spells CASSLPQGADTQYF. The CDR3 bases are TGTGCCAGCAGTTTGCCACAGGGGGCAGATACGCAGTATTTT.

This chain joins TRBV7-2 and TRBJ2-5; 7 nucleotides align to TRBD2. The germline gives CDR1 SGHTA, CDR2 FQGNSA. This CDR3 spans 13 amino acids. Unmatched junction bases numbered 5, after V lost 3 bases and J lost 7 bases. The CDR3 DNA sequence: TGTGCCAGCAGCTTCGGGACGGGGGGGACCCAGTACTTC. Translating it yields CASSFGTGGTQYF. Full variable domain (rest looked up from reference TRBV7-2 and TRBJ2-5): GAGVSQSPSNKVTEKGKDVELRCDPISGHTALYWYRQSLGQGLEFLIYFQGNSAPDKSGLPSDRFSAERTGGSVSTLTIQRTQQEDSAVYLCASSFGTGGTQYFGPGTRLLVL.

The chain carries TRBV5-6 and TRBJ2-4; perhaps D is TRBD1 or TRBD2 (5 bases each). The CDR3 contains 14 residues. Germline values: CDR1 SGHDT, CDR2 YYEEEE. Between the trimmed V and J ends, which lost 2 bases and 8 bases, there was a span of 14 bases. Here the CDR3 DNA reads TGTGCCAGCAGCTTATCAGGGTCGAGGGACATTCAGTACTTC. Translating it yields CASSLSGSRDIQYF.

This sequence joins TRBV5-1 and TRBJ2-2; D is possibly TRBD1 (5 bases). With 4 bases removed from V and 4 bases from J, the gap between germline ends came to 11 bases. The germline gives CDR1 SGHRS, CDR2 YFSETQ. The CDR3 loop spans 14 amino acids. In nucleotides, the CDR3 is TGCGCCAGCAGCCGAGACAGTACCACCGGGGAGCTGTTTTTT. Translating it yields CASSRDSTTGELFF.

This clonotype was recorded a few times. The chain carries TRBV5-1 and TRBJ2-3; the match to TRBD1 covers 9 bases. The CDR3 spans 15 residues. CDR1 and CDR2 from the germline V gene are SGHRS and YFSETQ. V dropped 0 bases and J dropped 5; count of bases not matched to a gene: 4. DNA of the CDR3: TGCGCCAGCAGCTTGGAGGGACAGGGAGAAGATACGCAGTATTTT. This gives the protein CASSLEGQGEDTQYF.